Listed here are 7 T cell receptor beta chains from one sample, sequenced in a study of Graves' ophthalmopathy and Graves' hyperthyroidism. Beta-chain TCR CDR3 regions were amplified from RNA transcripts. An initial RT-PCR round employing HTBI primers preceded a second-round multiplex PCR. TCRdb re-called the multiplex PCR reads with MiXCR, one entry per CDR3 protein. The sample carries under 200,000 distinct CDR3 sequences, approximately 38% recorded once. Sequencing used peripheral blood. These receptors were taken from a woman aged 40 to 55 with Graves' ophthalmopathy.

The chain couples TRBV20-1 to TRBJ2-5; 15 bases agree with TRBD2. V lost 5 bases and J lost 5; bases outside the gene matches: 0. Germline CDR1 and CDR2: DFQATT and SNEGSKA (reference sequence). This CDR3 comprises 13 residues. The CDR3: CSAGTSGRETQYF. DNA for the CDR3: TGCAGTGCTGGGACTAGCGGGAGGGAGACCCAGTACTTC.

This clonotype was counted at least ten times. A junction boundary mismatches the germline segment, possibly from a read error. The CDR3 is CVSSEQTSGGYEQYF. The CDR3 coding sequence is TGTGTCAGCAGCGAGCAGACTAGCGGGGGGTACGAGCAGTACTTC. The J gene is TRBJ2-7, the V gene TRBV12-3 or TRBV12-4; 13 nucleotides agree with TRBD2. The CDR3 runs 15 residues.

This chain links TRBV12-3 or TRBV12-4 with TRBJ2-7; TRBD2 matches 11 bases. J gave up 4 bases and V 6 bases, and 8 bases lay outside the gene matches. This CDR3 has 15 amino acids. The CDR3 is CASSYVGTSGYEQYF. CDR3 DNA: TGTGCCAGCAGCTATGTTGGGACTAGCGGTTACGAGCAGTACTTC.

This clonotype was detected ten times or more. The rearrangement joins TRBV6-2 or TRBV6-3 to TRBJ1-2; D uncertain. The CDR3 totals 14 residues. CDR1 and CDR2 from the germline V gene are MNHEY and SVGEGT. V lost 6 bases, J lost 4 bases, and 15 bases lay in between. CDR3 in amino acids: CASSPDLLPYGYTF. The CDR3, as DNA: TGTGCCAGCAGCCCGGACCTACTCCCCTATGGCTACACCTTC.

V and J are TRBV12-3 or TRBV12-4 and TRBJ1-1; D unclear. The CDR3 is 14 amino acids. V lost 6 bases and J 3 bases, leaving 14 bases between the germline ends. This CDR3 reads CASSRDYWDTEAFF. The CDR3 nucleotides read TGTGCCAGCAGCCGAGACTATTGGGACACTGAAGCTTTCTTT.

This clonotype showed up many times. The chain joins TRBV5-8 to TRBJ2-5; 7 bases fit TRBD2. The CDR3 is made up of 15 amino acids. Trimming cost V 0 bases and J 4 bases; bases outside gene matches: 6. Germline V gene lookup returns CDR1 SGHTS and CDR2 YDEGEE. The CDR3, as DNA: TGTGCCAGCAGCTTGGGAGCGACTAGCCCAGAGACCCAGTACTTC. This sequence encodes CASSLGATSPETQYF.

This clonotype was counted at least ten times. The genes are TRBV25-1 and TRBJ1-1; a possible D gene is TRBD1 (6 bases). Trimming cost V 6 bases and J 4 bases, with 15 bases left between them. Germline V CDR1 and CDR2: MGHDK, SYGVNS. The CDR3 is made up of 14 amino acids. CDR3 nucleotides: TGTGCCAGCAGGAACGACAGGTTATCCACTGAAGCTTTCTTT. Amino acid sequence: CASRNDRLSTEAFF.